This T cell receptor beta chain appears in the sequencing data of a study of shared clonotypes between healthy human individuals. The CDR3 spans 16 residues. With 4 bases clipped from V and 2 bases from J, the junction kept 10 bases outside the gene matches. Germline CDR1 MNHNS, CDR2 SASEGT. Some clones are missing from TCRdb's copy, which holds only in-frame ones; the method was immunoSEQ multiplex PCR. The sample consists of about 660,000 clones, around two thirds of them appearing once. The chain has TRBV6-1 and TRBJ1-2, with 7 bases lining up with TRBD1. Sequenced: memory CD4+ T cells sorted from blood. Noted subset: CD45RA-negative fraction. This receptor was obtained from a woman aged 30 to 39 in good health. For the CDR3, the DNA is TGTGCCAGCAGTGTTGGTTGGGACAGATGGAACTATGGCTACACCTTC. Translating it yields CASSVGWDRWNYGYTF.